These 32 T cell receptor beta chains share one sample of origin, sequenced in a study of T cells in localized non-small cell lung cancer. The protocol was immunoSEQ multiplex PCR, while the TCRdb copy is restricted to in-frame clones and leaves out a portion. The repertoire holds 75,000 to 80,000 clones, 88% seen once, with about 20% in the top ten. This material consisted of peripheral blood, taken before any cancer treatment. The receptor set was obtained from a woman aged 35 to 70 with stage I squamous cell lung carcinoma.

The chain is built from TRBV11-3 and TRBJ2-3, with 9 bases aligning to TRBD2. Trimming at V came to 1 base and at J to 2 bases, leaving 4 bases not matched to a gene. This CDR3 is 16 amino acids long. CDR1 SGHNT and CDR2 YENEEA come from the germline V gene. The CDR3, as DNA: TGTGCCAGCAGCTTAGGGCTAGCGGGGAACACAGATACGCAGTATTTT. Translating it yields CASSLGLAGNTDTQYF.

In DNA, the CDR3 is TGCGCCAGCAGCTTGGTTCAAGATTACGAGCAGTACTTC. The encoded protein is CASSLVQDYEQYF. V is TRBV5-1 and J is TRBJ2-7; D call uncertain. Trimming took 0 bases from V and 4 from J, leaving 8 bases between them. This CDR3 is built from 13 residues. Germline lookup yields CDR1 SGHRS and CDR2 YFSETQ.

The rearrangement links TRBV2 to TRBJ2-7, with 7 bases lining up with TRBD1. Unmatched junction bases numbered 6, after V lost 7 bases and J lost 0 bases. The CDR3 consists of 14 residues. The germline gives CDR1 SNHLY, CDR2 FYNNEI. CDR3 sequence reads: CASIKQGHSYEQYF. CDR3 DNA sequence: TGTGCCAGCATTAAACAGGGGCACTCCTACGAGCAGTACTTC.

CDR3 DNA sequence: TGTGCCAGCAGGGAAACAGGGGACGGTTCACCCCTCCACTTT. This encodes CASRETGDGSPLHF. This chain connects TRBV6-5 to TRBJ1-6; 7 bases are shared with TRBD1. CDR3 length: 14 amino acids. Germline lookup yields CDR1 MNHEY and CDR2 SVGAGI. The V segment lost 6 bases and the J segment 9 bases; nucleotides outside the gene matches: 8.

The genes are TRBV7-9 and TRBJ2-5, with D possibly called TRBD1 or TRBD2 (5 bases each). The CDR3 runs to 15 residues. Per the germline V gene, CDR1 is SEHNR and CDR2 is FQNEAQ (reference sequence). V lost 5 bases and J 4 bases, leaving 17 bases between the germline ends. The DNA for the CDR3 is TGTGCCAGCAGCCCCGGGGCCAGTACCCTAGAGACCCAGTACTTC. Translation: CASSPGASTLETQYF.

The chain has TRBV11-2 and TRBJ1-4; D unresolved. From germline, CDR1 is SGHAT and CDR2 FQNNGV. V lost 3 bases, J lost 5 bases, and 10 bases lay in between. This CDR3 region has 14 residues. CDR3 loop: CASSLTAVNEKLFF. The DNA of the CDR3 is TGTGCCAGCAGCTTGACGGCGGTAAATGAAAAACTGTTTTTT.

This clone was seen a single time. In DNA, the CDR3 is TGTGCCAGCAGCCCTTCGGGGTACTATGGCTACACCTTC. This translates into CASSPSGYYGYTF. The gene calls are TRBV7-9 and TRBJ1-2; D unresolved. Germline V CDR1 and CDR2: SEHNR, FQNEAQ (reference sequence). Trimming pared 5 bases from V and 3 bases from J, leaving 10 bases between. CDR3 size: 13 residues.

This clone came up once. The chain's CDR3 is CASSVARTVNNEQFF. CDR3 DNA sequence: TGTGCCAGCAGCGTAGCTCGGACGGTCAACAATGAGCAGTTCTTC. This chain uses TRBV9 with TRBJ2-1; unclear D gene. CDR1 and CDR2 (germline): SGDLS, YYNGEE. The CDR3 is 15 amino acids. V gave up 0 bases and J gave up 5 bases, with 12 bases separating them. The full variable domain, its missing parts supplied by reference TRBV9 and TRBJ2-1, is DSGVTQTPKHLITATGQRVTLRCSPRSGDLSVYWYQQSLDQGLQFLIQYYNGEERAKGNILERFSAQQFPDLHSELNLSSLELGDSALYFCASSVARTVNNEQFFGPGTRLTVL.

The chain couples TRBV7-8 to TRBJ2-3; 10 positions match TRBD1. The V segment lost 5 bases and the J segment 1 base; nucleotides outside the gene matches: 3. CDR1 SGHVS and CDR2 FQNEAQ come from the germline V gene. This CDR3 comprises 15 residues. CDR3 DNA sequence: TGTGCCAGCAGCCGGGACAGGGGTGGCACAGATACGCAGTATTTT. It specifies CASSRDRGGTDTQYF.

This chain connects TRBV27 to TRBJ1-2; weak D call: TRBD1 (5 bases). The CDR3 spans 14 residues. Germline V gene data show CDR1 as MNHEY and CDR2 as SMNVEV (reference sequence). V gave up 6 bases and J gave up 4 bases, with 15 bases separating them. The CDR3 here is CASRPGRGAYGYTF. The CDR3 DNA reads TGTGCCAGCAGGCCGGGACGAGGGGCCTATGGCTACACCTTC.

The chain employs TRBV5-5 and TRBJ2-1, with 7 bases fitting TRBD2. CDR1 SGHKS and CDR2 YYEKEE come from the germline V gene (reference sequence). The CDR3 totals 15 residues. The V gene end was trimmed by 2 bases and the J gene end by 10 bases; junction bases not matched to a gene: 12. The CDR3 reads CASSLRGTTPREQFF. CDR3 coding DNA: TGTGCCAGCAGCTTACGTGGGACTACGCCACGAGAGCAGTTCTTC.

The chain carries TRBV5-6 and TRBJ1-5, with D possibly TRBD1 on 5 matching bases. There are 15 residues in the CDR3. V was shortened by 3 bases and J by 0 bases, with 10 bases between the two germline ends. From germline, CDR1 is SGHDT and CDR2 YYEEEE. CDR3 DNA: TGTGCCAGCAGCTGGGGACGGTATAGCAATCAGCCCCAGCATTTT. Translation: CASSWGRYSNQPQHF.

The V and J genes are TRBV10-1 and TRBJ2-1, with 7 nucleotides matching TRBD1. CDR3 size: 16 residues. V was clipped by 9 bases and J by 3 bases; unmatched bases: 14. In germline, CDR1 is WNHNN, CDR2 SYGVQD (reference sequence). As DNA, the CDR3 is TGCGCCAGACAAGACAGGGACATTTTTAACTACAATGAGCAGTTCTTC. This codes for CARQDRDIFNYNEQFF.

The chain couples TRBV6-6 to TRBJ2-1, with D possibly matching TRBD2 (7 bases). Trimming stripped 7 bases from V and 8 bases from J, with 21 bases between. The CDR3 is 15 residues long. Germline CDR1 and CDR2: MNHNY and SVGAGI (reference sequence). CDR3 coding DNA: TGTGCCAGCATTCCTAGGGACGGGGGGCCATATGAGCAGTTCTTC. Translated, it gives CASIPRDGGPYEQFF.

The chain joins TRBV20-1 to TRBJ1-1; TRBD1 is a possible D gene (5 bases). Trimming shortened V by 7 bases and J by 1 base, and 7 bases separated the two germline ends. The length of the CDR3 is 11 residues. Germline CDR1 DFQATT, CDR2 SNEGSKA (reference sequence). This CDR3 is CSVQGNTEAFF. CDR3 coding DNA: TGCAGTGTCCAGGGGAACACTGAAGCTTTCTTT.

This rearrangement joins TRBV27 to TRBJ2-3, with 7 bases identical to TRBD2. With 8 bases clipped from V and 1 base from J, the junction kept 0 bases outside the gene matches. This CDR3 comprises 12 residues. Germline values: CDR1 MNHEY, CDR2 SMNVEV (reference sequence). CDR3 in DNA: TGTGCCAGCGGGGGGGGCACAGATACGCAGTATTTT. Translation gives CASGGGTDTQYF.

V gene TRBV10-3 combines with J gene TRBJ2-2; 11 positions match TRBD2. CDR3 size: 18 residues. J lost 2 bases, V lost 0 bases, and 5 bases had no gene match. CDR1 and CDR2 from the germline V gene are ENHRY and SYGVKD. This CDR3 reads CAISESGLAGSNTGELFF. CDR3 coding DNA: TGTGCCATCAGTGAGTCAGGACTAGCGGGTTCCAACACCGGGGAGCTGTTTTTT.

The chain couples TRBV2 to TRBJ2-7, with D possibly matching TRBD2 (6 bases). CDR1 is SNHLY, CDR2 FYNNEI, per germline. V lost 4 bases, J lost 3 bases, and 13 bases lay in between. The CDR3 covers 14 residues. As DNA, the CDR3 is TGTGCCAGCAGTGGTCAGGGAGGCGGCTACGAGCAGTACTTC. Residues: CASSGQGGGYEQYF.

The V gene is TRBV7-2, the J gene TRBJ2-7; perhaps TRBD1 as D (5 bases). This CDR3 has 14 residues. Looked up from germline, CDR1 is SGHTA and CDR2 is FQGNSA. Trimming took 5 bases from V and 5 from J, leaving 16 bases between them. CDR3 amino acids: CASSQGGVTNEQYF. Here the CDR3 DNA reads TGTGCCAGCAGCCAGGGTGGGGTCACGAACGAGCAGTACTTC.

The chain is built from TRBV20-1 and TRBJ2-3; D unclear. In germline, CDR1 is DFQATT, CDR2 SNEGSKA (reference sequence). The CDR3 length is 11 residues. Trimming took off 0 bases at V and 7 bases at J, with 5 bases between the two ends. The CDR3 protein is CSARDSYTQYF. Here the CDR3 DNA reads TGCAGTGCTAGAGATAGTTATACGCAGTATTTT.

The chain employs TRBV2 and TRBJ2-3, with D unclear. Trimming removed 8 bases from V and 0 bases from J, with 12 bases in between. Germline V lookup: CDR1 SNHLY, CDR2 FYNNEI. The CDR3 length is 14 residues. Written as DNA, the CDR3 is TGTGCCAGCGGTGGACGGGCGAGCACAGATACGCAGTATTTT. Translation gives CASGGRASTDTQYF. The entire variable domain, with the rest obtained from reference TRBV2 and TRBJ2-3, is as follows: EPEVTQTPSHQVTQMGQEVILRCVPISNHLYFYWYRQILGQKVEFLVSFYNNEISEKSEIFDDQFSVERPDGSNFTLKIRSTKLEDSAMYFCASGGRASTDTQYFGPGTRLTVL.

This chain connects TRBV5-1 to TRBJ1-1, with D possibly matching TRBD1 (6 bases). Germline assignment: CDR1 SGHRS and CDR2 YFSETQ. CDR3 length equals 14 residues. V was clipped by 1 base and J by 4 bases, with 11 bases between them. CDR3 loop: CASSLTGPGTEAFF. CDR3 in DNA: TGCGCCAGCAGCTTGACAGGGCCGGGCACTGAAGCTTTCTTT.

By frequency in the sample, this clone is medium-sized. The chain employs TRBV10-1 and TRBJ2-2, with TRBD2 identical over 9 bases. J was trimmed by 3 bases and V by 0 bases; bases with no gene match: 5. CDR1 is WNHNN, CDR2 SYGVQD, per germline (reference sequence). The CDR3 extends over 17 amino acids. The CDR3 loop reads CASSESAGGRDTGELFF. For the CDR3, the DNA is TGCGCCAGCAGTGAGTCGGCGGGGGGGCGTGACACCGGGGAGCTGTTTTTT.

This clone is a singleton in its sample. The rearrangement joins TRBV23-1 to TRBJ2-7; a weak D match, TRBD1 (6 bases). TRBV23-1 is an ORF; its function is uncertain. The CDR3 is 15 residues long. V lost 3 bases and J lost 2, with 14 bases in between. The CDR3 region is CASSQSGVRPYEQYF. Here the CDR3 DNA reads TGCGCCAGCAGTCAGTCAGGGGTTCGACCCTACGAGCAGTACTTC.

The rearrangement joins TRBV11-2 to TRBJ2-1, with D perhaps matching TRBD1 (5 bases). Germline assignment: CDR1 SGHAT and CDR2 FQNNGV. V lost 3 bases and J lost 7, with 13 bases in between. CDR3 length: 14 residues. Here the CDR3 reads CASSFQGWPNEQFF. The CDR3 coding sequence is TGTGCCAGCAGCTTCCAGGGCTGGCCAAATGAGCAGTTCTTC.

The rearrangement links TRBV29-1 to TRBJ2-5; the match to TRBD1 covers 7 bases. CDR1 is SQVTM and CDR2 is ANQGSEA in the germline V gene. V shed 7 bases, J shed 4 bases, and the junction held 9 bases outside the gene matches. CDR3 size: 13 residues. The CDR3 protein is CSASRTGGETQYF. The DNA for the CDR3 is TGCAGCGCCTCGCGGACAGGTGGAGAGACCCAGTACTTC.

The chain employs TRBV14 and TRBJ2-1; D unclear. The length of the CDR3 is 13 residues. Trimming stripped 1 base from V and 6 bases from J, with 7 bases between. CDR1 and CDR2 from the germline V gene are SGHDN and FVKESK. The DNA of the CDR3 is TGTGCCAGCAGCCAAGGGAGATTCAATGAGCAGTTCTTC. Its translation is CASSQGRFNEQFF.

This sequence joins TRBV5-4 and TRBJ2-1; 16 nucleotides agree with TRBD2. There are 17 residues in the CDR3. Losses at the gene ends were 4 bases for V and 7 bases for J; bases not matched to a gene: 8. CDR1 and CDR2 (germline): SGHNT, YYREEE (reference sequence). This chain's CDR3 is CASSLGLAGGPSNEQFF. CDR3 sequence (DNA): TGTGCCAGCAGCCTGGGACTAGCGGGGGGGCCGAGTAATGAGCAGTTCTTC.

In its sample, this clone was seen a few times. The rearrangement uses TRBV5-1 and TRBJ2-1; D is uncertain. The CDR3 is made up of 15 amino acids. The germline V gene has CDR1 SGHRS and CDR2 YFSETQ. V lost 3 bases to trimming and J lost 6 bases, with 16 bases between them. The DNA of the CDR3 is TGCGCCAGCAGCTCTACAGTGACGAGCCTCAATGAGCAGTTCTTC. This encodes CASSSTVTSLNEQFF.

The genes are TRBV13 and TRBJ1-2; no clear D gene. The germline V gene has CDR1 PRHDT and CDR2 FYEKMQ (reference sequence). Trimming removed 5 bases from V and 1 base from J, with 11 bases in between. This CDR3 region has 14 residues. The chain's CDR3 is CASSPGAINYGYTF. The CDR3 nucleotides are TGTGCCAGCAGCCCTGGCGCGATTAACTATGGCTACACCTTC.

The genes are TRBV4-1 and TRBJ2-3; D perhaps matches TRBD2 (6 bases). CDR1 and CDR2 (germline): MGHRA, YSYEKL. V was trimmed by 6 bases and J by 0 bases, leaving 13 bases between them. This CDR3 is built from 15 residues. The CDR3 region is CASRQGGTSTDTQYF. CDR3 sequence (DNA): TGCGCCAGCAGGCAGGGTGGGACTAGCACAGATACGCAGTATTTT.

The table lists this clone with a count of one. This sequence joins TRBV5-1 and TRBJ2-2; 9 bases are a match to TRBD2. Germline V gene sequence: CDR1 SGHRS, CDR2 YFSETQ. The CDR3 sequence is 17 residues long. Trimming took 1 base from V and 1 from J; bases not matched to a gene: 5. CDR3 nucleotide sequence: TGCGCCAGCAGCTTGAGGTTAGCGGGGGAGAACACCGGGGAGCTGTTTTTT. Residues: CASSLRLAGENTGELFF.